The 23 T cell receptor beta chains reported below all come from one sample, sequenced in a study of high-grade serous ovarian cancer treatment subgroups. Libraries were prepared by immunoSEQ multiplex PCR; TCRdb keeps only in-frame clonotypes and omits some of them. The sample consists of roughly 4,500 clones, more than 65% of them appearing once. Tumor samples were taken before definitive surgery or chemotherapy. What was sequenced was tumor tissue. The receptors were sampled from a human donor with high-grade serous ovarian cancer.

This chain links TRBV5-1 with TRBJ2-3; TRBD2 matches at 9 bases. CDR3 size: 15 residues. Looked up from germline, CDR1 is SGHRS and CDR2 is YFSETQ. Losses at the gene ends were 1 base for V and 3 bases for J; bases not matched to a gene: 3. The CDR3 protein is CASSLYSGGTDTQYF. CDR3 coding DNA: TGCGCCAGCAGCTTGTATAGCGGGGGTACAGATACGCAGTATTTT.

The genes are TRBV9 and TRBJ1-1; D uncertain. This CDR3 contains 15 residues. Per the germline V gene, CDR1 is SGDLS and CDR2 is YYNGEE. V was shortened by 4 bases and J by 2 bases, with 15 bases between the two germline ends. The CDR3 coding sequence is TGTGCCAGCAGCCCCCAAGGGAACAGAAACACTGAAGCTTTCTTT. Its translation is CASSPQGNRNTEAFF.

The rearrangement links TRBV6-1 to TRBJ1-1; D may be TRBD1 (5 bases). Per germline, CDR1 MNHNS and CDR2 SASEGT. CDR3 length: 14 amino acids. Trimming left V 4 bases short and J 4 bases short, with 13 bases between. CDR3 in amino acids: CASSGLTGTTEAFF. In DNA, the CDR3 is TGTGCCAGCAGTGGTCTTACAGGCACCACTGAAGCTTTCTTT.

The chain couples TRBV29-1 to TRBJ2-2, with TRBD1 identical over 8 bases. Germline loops: CDR1 SQVTM, CDR2 ANQGSEA. This CDR3 is 12 amino acids long. Trimming at V came to 7 bases and at J to 5 bases, leaving 3 bases not matched to a gene. The CDR3 sequence is CSGGQGTGELFF. As DNA, the CDR3 is TGCAGCGGTGGACAGGGAACCGGGGAGCTGTTTTTT.

The rearrangement joins TRBV9 to TRBJ2-3; 9 bases are a match to TRBD2. Germline V gene data show CDR1 as SGDLS and CDR2 as YYNGEE. V shed 0 bases, J shed 2 bases, and the junction held 4 bases outside the gene matches. The CDR3 is made up of 16 amino acids. The DNA for the CDR3 is TGTGCCAGCAGCGTAGAGGGCGGGGGGGCCACAGATACGCAGTATTTT. The encoded protein is CASSVEGGGATDTQYF.

The chain employs TRBV5-1 and TRBJ1-1, with D possibly being TRBD1 (6 bases). The V end lost 0 bases, the J end lost 0 bases, and 9 bases lay between the germline ends. Germline V lookup: CDR1 SGHRS, CDR2 YFSETQ. This CDR3 is 15 amino acids long. The CDR3 loop is CASSLDAGVNTEAFF. Written as DNA, the CDR3 is TGCGCCAGCAGCTTGGACGCAGGGGTGAACACTGAAGCTTTCTTT.

This clone was counted a few times. This rearrangement joins TRBV6-6 to TRBJ1-2, with D unclear. The CDR3 contains 14 residues. CDR1 is MNHNY and CDR2 is SVGAGI in the germline V gene (reference sequence). Deletions cut 7 bases from V and 4 bases from J, with 16 bases between. This chain's CDR3 is CASTPSPHLYGYTF. The DNA for the CDR3 is TGTGCCAGCACACCCTCCCCACACCTCTATGGCTACACCTTC.

V is TRBV2 and J is TRBJ1-4; D remains unclear. With 4 bases removed from V and 4 bases from J, the gap between germline ends came to 10 bases. The germline gives CDR1 SNHLY, CDR2 FYNNEI. The length of the CDR3 is 14 residues. This chain's CDR3 is CASSVPEYNEKLFF. The DNA for the CDR3 is TGTGCCAGCAGTGTCCCCGAATATAATGAAAAACTGTTTTTT.

The chain recombines TRBV7-9 with TRBJ1-1; perhaps TRBD1 as D (5 bases). The CDR3 is 17 residues long. Germline V gene sequence: CDR1 SEHNR, CDR2 FQNEAQ (reference sequence). V lost 6 bases and J 0 bases, leaving 20 bases between the germline ends. CDR3 residues: CASRSTDRILMNTEAFF. The CDR3 coding sequence is TGTGCCAGCAGATCAACAGACAGAATACTAATGAACACTGAAGCTTTCTTT. Complete variable domain (other parts from reference TRBV7-9 and TRBJ1-1): DTGVSQNPRHKITKRGQNVTFRCDPISEHNRLYWYRQTLGQGPEFLTYFQNEAQLEKSRLLSDRFSAERPKGSFSTLEIQRTEQGDSAMYLCASRSTDRILMNTEAFFGQGTRLTVV.

The gene calls are TRBV7-9 and TRBJ2-2, with TRBD1 matching over 7 bases. V lost 4 bases, J lost 1 base, and 9 bases stayed unmatched. CDR3 length: 17 amino acids. In germline, CDR1 is SEHNR, CDR2 FQNEAQ (reference sequence). The CDR3 loop is CASSSGSGTENTGELFF. The CDR3 DNA reads as TGTGCCAGCAGCTCGGGATCCGGGACAGAGAACACCGGGGAGCTGTTTTTT.

This chain connects TRBV6-5 to TRBJ1-1; 8 nucleotides line up with TRBD1. CDR1 and CDR2 (germline): MNHEY, SVGAGI. V trimming: 5 bases; J trimming: 6 bases; junction bases outside the gene matches: 11. This CDR3 is built from 15 residues. The CDR3 nucleotides read TGTGCCAGCAGTCCCGGGACAGGTTTACCCCCTGAAGCTTTCTTT. Translating it yields CASSPGTGLPPEAFF.

The J gene is TRBJ1-3, the V gene TRBV4-1; D is unresolved. The CDR3 is made up of 16 amino acids. Deletions cut 0 bases from V and 2 bases from J, with 11 bases between. The germline V gene has CDR1 MGHRA and CDR2 YSYEKL. The CDR3 here is CASSQDRREAGNTIYF. The CDR3 region has the DNA TGCGCCAGCAGCCAAGATCGCCGGGAAGCTGGAAACACCATATATTTT.

The chain uses TRBV9 and TRBJ1-1, with 9 nucleotides matching TRBD1. The CDR3 contains 15 residues. Germline CDR1 and CDR2: SGDLS and YYNGEE. The junction had 7 bases not matched to a gene; V was cut back by 3 bases and J by 4 bases. CDR3 in DNA: TGTGCCAGCAGCGAACAACAGGGGGCGGCCACTGAAGCTTTCTTT. Amino acids: CASSEQQGAATEAFF. Variable domain in full (rest from reference TRBV9 and TRBJ1-1): DSGVTQTPKHLITATGQRVTLRCSPRSGDLSVYWYQQSLDQGLQFLIQYYNGEERAKGNILERFSAQQFPDLHSELNLSSLELGDSALYFCASSEQQGAATEAFFGQGTRLTVV.

The chain couples TRBV11-2 to TRBJ2-1; D is perhaps TRBD1 or TRBD2 (5 bases each). Per germline, CDR1 SGHAT and CDR2 FQNNGV. The V end lost 5 bases, the J end lost 0 bases, and 11 bases lay between the germline ends. This CDR3 region has 15 residues. In DNA, the CDR3 is TGTGCCAGCAGCCCCCCGGGGCTCTCCTACAATGAGCAGTTCTTC. Translating it yields CASSPPGLSYNEQFF.

This CDR3 is CASAGTTTDTQYF. CDR3 DNA sequence: TGTGCCAGCGCTGGGACTACCACAGATACGCAGTATTTT. The chain has TRBV6-6 and TRBJ2-3; 7 bases agree with TRBD2. CDR1 is MNHNY, CDR2 SVGAGI, per germline (reference sequence). The CDR3 has 13 residues. J lost 2 bases, V lost 8 bases, and 4 bases had no gene match.

Here the CDR3 reads CASIGPKASFTNYGYTF. Written as DNA, the CDR3 is TGTGCCAGCATTGGGCCCAAAGCAAGTTTTACTAACTATGGCTACACCTTC. The chain carries TRBV2 and TRBJ1-2; no firm D call. The germline gives CDR1 SNHLY, CDR2 FYNNEI. CDR3 length equals 17 residues. V was pared by 7 bases and J by 0 bases, with 21 bases between.

CDR3 in amino acids: CASSPPGWGSNEKLFF. DNA for the CDR3: TGTGCCAGCAGCCCCCCTGGTTGGGGTTCTAATGAAAAACTGTTTTTT. The chain recombines TRBV4-2 with TRBJ1-4; D is uncertain. The CDR3 covers 16 residues. Germline V gene sequence: CDR1 LGHNA, CDR2 YNFKEQ. With 4 bases removed from V and 3 bases from J, the gap between germline ends came to 15 bases.

The CDR3 region has the DNA TGTGCCAGCAGCTTACAGCCCGCTGGTCTCACAGATACGCAGTATTTT. Protein: CASSLQPAGLTDTQYF. The chain links TRBV7-3 to TRBJ2-3; D not resolved. Trimming took 2 bases from V and 2 from J, leaving 14 bases between them. Germline V lookup: CDR1 SGHTA, CDR2 FQGTGA. There are 16 residues in the CDR3.

This chain links TRBV9 with TRBJ2-7; no reliable D call. This CDR3 is 13 amino acids long. CDR1 and CDR2 (germline): SGDLS, YYNGEE. V lost 4 bases, J lost 2 bases, and 10 bases lay in between. CDR3 amino acids: CASSPSMTYEQYF. Written as DNA, the CDR3 is TGTGCCAGCAGCCCCTCCATGACCTACGAGCAGTACTTC.

The chain joins TRBV4-2 to TRBJ1-5; D is unclear. The CDR3 totals 14 residues. V dropped 0 bases and J dropped 5 bases, with 8 bases sitting between them. The germline CDR1 and CDR2 sequences are LGHNA and YNFKEQ. The CDR3 is CASSQERFYQPQHF. The CDR3 DNA sequence: TGTGCCAGCAGCCAAGAGAGATTTTATCAGCCCCAGCATTTT.

The J gene is TRBJ1-2, the V gene TRBV12-2. TRBV12-2 is described as a pseudogene. The CDR3 is made up of 10 amino acids. CDR3 DNA sequence: TGTGGAGCACGGAACTATGGCTACACCTTC. Translated: CGARNYGYTF.

In regard to this clone: Germline is not matched at one junction end, which may reflect a read error. This chain connects TRBV5-4 to TRBJ1-1; D may be TRBD1 (5 bases). Looked up from germline, CDR1 is SGHNT and CDR2 is YYREEE (reference sequence). The CDR3 is made up of 16 amino acids. The CDR3, as DNA: TGCGCCAGCAGGCGGCGGGGGAGGGATGGGTTGGCTGAAGCTTTCTTT. Its translation is CASRRRGRDGLAEAFF.

This chain joins TRBV28 and TRBJ1-2; maybe TRBD1 (6 bases). CDR1 MDHEN and CDR2 SYDVKM come from the germline V gene. Trimming took off 5 bases at V and 6 bases at J, with 19 bases between the two ends. This CDR3 spans 15 amino acids. CDR3 in amino acids: CASSKISWGQDGYTF. In DNA, the CDR3 is TGTGCCAGCAGTAAGATCTCATGGGGACAAGATGGCTACACCTTC.